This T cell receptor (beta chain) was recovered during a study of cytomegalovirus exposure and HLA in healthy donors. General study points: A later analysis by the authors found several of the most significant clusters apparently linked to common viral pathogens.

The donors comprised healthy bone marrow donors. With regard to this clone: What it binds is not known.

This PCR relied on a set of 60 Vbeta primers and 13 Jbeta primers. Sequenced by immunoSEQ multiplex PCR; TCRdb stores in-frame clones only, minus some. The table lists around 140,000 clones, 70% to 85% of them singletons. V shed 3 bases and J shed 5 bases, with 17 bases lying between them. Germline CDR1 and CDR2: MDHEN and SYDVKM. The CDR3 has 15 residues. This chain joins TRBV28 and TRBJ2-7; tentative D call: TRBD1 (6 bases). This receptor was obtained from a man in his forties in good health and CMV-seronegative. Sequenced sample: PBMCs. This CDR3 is CASSLSLMKGDEQYF. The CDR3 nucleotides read TGTGCCAGCAGTTTGTCCCTCATGAAGGGGGACGAGCAGTACTTC.